This T cell receptor beta chain was captured by sequencing in a study of shared clonotypes between healthy human individuals. CDR1 is SGDLS and CDR2 is YYNGEE in the germline V gene. V lost 4 bases to trimming and J lost 4 bases, with 12 bases between them. This CDR3 contains 14 residues. Everyone who donated was a Caucasian adult who lived in Nashville, Tennessee. General study findings and limits: Even with large depth, rarefaction showed that sorted-subset sequencing was incomplete.

Regarding this clone: The antigen remains undetermined. Other DNA sequences within the sample encode an identical CDR3.

Clones were read by immunoSEQ multiplex PCR, and TCRdb kept only the in-frame ones, dropping some. In the table there are about 600,000 clones, almost 97% of which are singletons. The specimen sequenced was naive CD4+ T cells sorted from blood. Subset: CD45RA+ positively selected. This receptor was obtained from a woman in her 30s in good health. The rearrangement uses TRBV9 and TRBJ2-1, with D uncertain. The CDR3 region is CASSPRLTYNEQFF. CDR3 DNA: TGTGCCAGCAGCCCCCGACTGACTTACAATGAGCAGTTCTTC.